The source of this T cell receptor beta chain is a study of shared clonotypes between healthy human individuals. The germline V gene encodes CDR1 SGHRS and CDR2 YFSETQ. The CDR3 loop spans 16 amino acids. Trimming removed 1 base from V and 6 bases from J; junction bases left unmatched: 9. TCRdb's table, derived via immunoSEQ multiplex PCR, lists solely in-frame clones and lacks some. The table has over 2 million clones, less than 95% seen once; the top ten hold about 0.41%. This clonotype originated in a man aged 18 to 30 in good health. Some clones in this sample may be carry-over from other donors' samples. This rearrangement joins TRBV5-1 to TRBJ2-2; 7 bases align to TRBD2. The sequenced sample consisted of naive CD4+ T cells from PBMCs. As for subset: CD45RA+ positively selected. The CDR3 region has the DNA TGCGCCAGCAGCTTGAACCGACTAGCCCGCCCCGGGGAGCTGTTTTTT. Translating gives CASSLNRLARPGELFF.